The 29 T cell receptor beta chains below all came from one sample that was sequenced in a study of vaccination and CD4 T cells after COVID-19. The Oncomine TCR Beta short-read assay generated sequence data from the DNA of cultured CD4+ T cells. TCRdb reprocessed the PCR reads with MiXCR, giving one entry per CDR3 protein. Counted here are approximately 16,000 distinct CDR3 sequences, roughly 25% occurring once; the ten biggest clones make up approximately 23%. These receptors' targets are unknown. Treatment meaning: roughly ten-day PBMC culture with coronavirus spike peptide pools or control peptides (ViraFEST assay). Sequencing input: cultured CD4+ T cells from blood. These receptors originate from a human donor with COVID-19.

This clonotype is termed medium-sized (0.01 to 0.1%). V is TRBV20-1 and J is TRBJ1-5; D is possibly TRBD1 (6 bases). Trimming removed 3 bases at V and 5 bases at J, with 11 bases between. The CDR3 runs to 13 residues. The V gene's germline CDR1 is DFQATT and CDR2 SNEGSKA (reference sequence). CDR3 in amino acids: CSARTRGDQPQHF. The CDR3 nucleotides are TGCAGTGCTAGGACCAGGGGCGATCAGCCCCAGCATTTT.

The chain combines TRBV7-9 with TRBJ2-7; perhaps TRBD2 as D (6 bases). CDR1 and CDR2 from the germline V gene are SEHNR and FQNEAQ (reference sequence). This CDR3 region has 14 residues. With 6 bases removed from V and 2 bases from J, the gap between germline ends came to 14 bases. In DNA form, the CDR3 reads TGTGCCAGCAGTCCCACCGGGACTGCCTACGAGCAGTACTTC. Protein product: CASSPTGTAYEQYF. The full variable domain, with the rest looked up from reference TRBV7-9 and TRBJ2-7, is DTGVSQNPRHKITKRGQNVTFRCDPISEHNRLYWYRQTLGQGPEFLTYFQNEAQLEKSRLLSDRFSAERPKGSFSTLEIQRTEQGDSAMYLCASSPTGTAYEQYFGPGTRLTVT.

This clonotype was counted only a few times. The chain uses TRBV7-8 and TRBJ2-5; 10 nucleotides match TRBD1. V dropped 5 bases and J dropped 6; count of bases not matched to a gene: 3. CDR1 and CDR2 (germline): SGHVS, FQNEAQ. CDR3 length equals 13 residues. The CDR3 region has the DNA TGTGCCAGCAGCCGGGACAGGGGACAGACCCAGTACTTC. It encodes CASSRDRGQTQYF.

This clonotype was detected a few times. The chain is built from TRBV10-1 and TRBJ2-7, with 9 bases lining up with TRBD1. Trimming removed 3 bases from V and 3 bases from J; junction bases left unmatched: 3. Germline V CDR1 and CDR2: WNHNN, SYGVQD (reference sequence). There are 14 residues in the CDR3. The CDR3 region is CASSEETGGYEQYF. The CDR3 DNA reads as TGCGCCAGCAGTGAAGAGACAGGGGGCTACGAGCAGTACTTC.

The rearrangement joins TRBV5-4 to TRBJ2-1, with D perhaps matching TRBD2 (5 bases). CDR3 length equals 16 residues. Trimming removed 0 bases at V and 1 base at J, with 11 bases between. Germline CDR1 reads SGHNT; CDR2 reads YYREEE (reference sequence). CDR3 nucleotide sequence: TGTGCCAGCAGCTTGGGAGGGTCGTGGTCCTACAATGAGCAGTTCTTC. Residues: CASSLGGSWSYNEQFF.

Judged by abundance, this clonotype is medium-sized. J is TRBJ1-6 and V is TRBV20-1, with 7 bases matching TRBD1. V lost 8 bases to trimming and J lost 11 bases; unmatched junction nucleotides: 12. The germline gives CDR1 DFQATT, CDR2 SNEGSKA (reference sequence). The CDR3 is 13 residues long. The DNA for the CDR3 is TGCAGTCCTCACGACAGGGTCGGGCCACCCCTCCACTTT. Translated: CSPHDRVGPPLHF.

This chain joins TRBV21-1 and TRBJ2-3; the DNA was not compared with TRBD2, the D call given in the table. TRBV21-1 has pseudogene status. CDR3 length: 17 amino acids. The DNA for the CDR3 is TGTGCCAGCAGCAAACGGGGTAGCGGGGCTAGCACAGATACGCAGTATTTT. Translation: CASSKRGSGASTDTQYF.

The genes are TRBV10-3 and TRBJ2-2; 15 bases align to TRBD2. V lost 6 bases to trimming and J lost 5 bases; unmatched junction nucleotides: 7. CDR3 length equals 17 residues. Germline-derived CDR1 and CDR2 are ENHRY and SYGVKD. The CDR3 loop reads CAIRSGTSGGSTGELFF. In nucleotides, the CDR3 is TGTGCCATCAGATCCGGGACTAGCGGGGGGAGTACCGGGGAGCTGTTTTTT.

The sample holds a few counts of this clonotype. The rearrangement uses TRBV20-1 and TRBJ2-3; possible D gene TRBD2, 6 bases. Per germline, CDR1 DFQATT and CDR2 SNEGSKA (reference sequence). Trimming shortened V by 7 bases and J by 4 bases, and 18 bases separated the two germline ends. The CDR3 length is 14 residues. The CDR3, as DNA: TGCAGTGTCTCGGGACTGAAAGGAGCAGATACGCAGTATTTT. It specifies CSVSGLKGADTQYF.

The chain is built from TRBV10-3 and TRBJ1-2, with 7 bases lining up with TRBD1. The CDR3 runs 15 residues. V shed 2 bases, J shed 1 base, and the junction held 4 bases outside the gene matches. From germline, CDR1 is ENHRY and CDR2 SYGVKD. The CDR3 region has the DNA TGTGCCATCAGTGAGATGGGACAGCTTAACTATGGCTACACCTTC. This sequence encodes CAISEMGQLNYGYTF.

CDR3 nucleotide sequence: TGTGCCAGCAGTGTGTCGGAGAGTCAGCCCCAGCATTTT. It specifies CASSVSESQPQHF. The chain combines TRBV6-1 with TRBJ1-5; D uncertain. Trimming cost V 4 bases and J 6 bases, with 10 bases left between them. Germline CDR1 is MNHNS and CDR2 is SASEGT. The CDR3 has 13 residues.

The sample holds a few counts of this clonotype. The CDR3 DNA is TGTGCCAGCAGACGAGGAGACAGGGGGCCGAATGAAAAACTGTTTTTT. This gives the protein CASRRGDRGPNEKLFF. The V gene is TRBV7-9, the J gene TRBJ1-4; 10 nucleotides match TRBD1. Trimming removed 6 bases from V and 5 bases from J; junction bases left unmatched: 9. The CDR3 has 16 residues. The V gene's germline CDR1 is SEHNR and CDR2 FQNEAQ (reference sequence).

This clonotype was seen a few times. The chain carries TRBV4-3 and TRBJ1-3; 7 bases are a match to TRBD1. The length of the CDR3 is 18 residues. The junction had 8 bases not matched to a gene; V was cut back by 0 bases and J by 0 bases. Germline V gene data show CDR1 as LGHNA and CDR2 as YSLEER. The CDR3 nucleotides are TGCGCCAGCAGCCAAGATCTACACAGGGGACTCTCTGGAAACACCATATATTTT. Its translation: CASSQDLHRGLSGNTIYF.

In its sample, this clonotype was seen a few times. The chain recombines TRBV19 with TRBJ1-2; a weak D match, TRBD1 (5 bases). With 6 bases removed from V and 4 bases from J, the gap between germline ends came to 15 bases. CDR3 length: 14 amino acids. CDR1 is LNHDA, CDR2 SQIVND, per germline (reference sequence). The CDR3 spells CASSIGQGTYGYTF. CDR3 sequence (DNA): TGTGCCAGTAGCATCGGGCAAGGGACCTATGGCTACACCTTC.

In this sample, this clonotype is medium-sized. V is TRBV24-1 and J is TRBJ1-5; TRBD1 might be the D (5 bases). V dropped 1 base and J dropped 2 bases, with 17 bases sitting between them. This CDR3 has 18 residues. The V gene's germline CDR1 is KGHDR and CDR2 SFDVKD. CDR3 amino acids: CATSDFKEEGWGNQPQHF. The CDR3 coding sequence is TGTGCCACCAGTGATTTTAAGGAGGAGGGGTGGGGCAATCAGCCCCAGCATTTT.

A few counts support this clonotype. In DNA, the CDR3 is TGCAGTGCTAGAGATCGGGTGAATAGGGGGGGCCCAGATACGCAGTATTTT. It translates to CSARDRVNRGGPDTQYF. V usage is TRBV20-1 and J usage is TRBJ2-3; tentatively, D is TRBD2 (7 bases). V was cut by 0 bases and J by 4 bases, with 20 bases left in between. In germline, CDR1 is DFQATT, CDR2 SNEGSKA (reference sequence). This CDR3 is built from 17 residues.

This clonotype appeared a few times. The chain is built from TRBV30 and TRBJ2-5; no definite D call. Per the germline V gene, CDR1 is GTSNPN and CDR2 is SVGIG (reference sequence). The CDR3 is made up of 12 amino acids. Trimming removed 3 bases at V and 0 bases at J, with 5 bases between. CDR3 nucleotides: TGTGCCTGGAGGAGGCACCAAGAGACCCAGTACTTC. It encodes CAWRRHQETQYF.

The genes are TRBV5-1 and TRBJ1-2, with D possibly TRBD1 on 6 matching bases. Trimming took off 0 bases at V and 4 bases at J, with 10 bases between the two ends. Germline lookup yields CDR1 SGHRS and CDR2 YFSETQ. This CDR3 spans 14 amino acids. CDR3 nucleotides: TGCGCCAGCAGCTTGGATGGGGGCCCCTATGGCTACACCTTC. This gives the protein CASSLDGGPYGYTF.

The table lists this clonotype with a few counts. The chain employs TRBV11-3 and TRBJ2-2, with D tentatively TRBD1 (5 bases). CDR3 length: 16 residues. Germline CDR1 reads SGHNT; CDR2 reads YENEEA. The V gene lost 0 bases and the J gene lost 5 bases, with 13 bases spanning the gap. The CDR3 reads CASSLDARVGTGELFF. The CDR3 DNA sequence: TGTGCCAGCAGCTTAGATGCCAGGGTCGGTACCGGGGAGCTGTTTTTT.

In its sample, this clonotype was seen a few times. The rearrangement uses TRBV7-8 and TRBJ2-7; 7 bases line up with TRBD1. The CDR3 spans 15 residues. Germline CDR1 is SGHVS and CDR2 is FQNEAQ. V shed 5 bases, J shed 2 bases, and the junction held 9 bases outside the gene matches. DNA of the CDR3: TGTGCCAGCAGCCCCAGTAGGACAGGACCCTACGAGCAGTACTTC. Its protein product is CASSPSRTGPYEQYF.

V and J are TRBV18 and TRBJ2-7, with D hard to call. V was shortened by 0 bases and J by 0 bases, with 6 bases between the two germline ends. Germline V gives CDR1 KGHSH, CDR2 LQKENI. The CDR3 consists of 14 residues. CDR3 coding DNA: TGTGCCAGCTCACCACCGGCTGGCTCCTACGAGCAGTACTTC. Translating it yields CASSPPAGSYEQYF.

The chain links TRBV30 to TRBJ2-7; 8 bases align to TRBD1. CDR1 and CDR2 from the germline V gene are GTSNPN and SVGIG (reference sequence). With 0 bases clipped from V and 4 bases from J, the junction kept 11 bases outside the gene matches. CDR3 length equals 16 residues. CDR3 in DNA: TGTGCCTGGAGTGTGATCCCCCGGACAGGGAAATACGAGCAGTACTTC. Protein sequence: CAWSVIPRTGKYEQYF.

The chain carries TRBV27 and TRBJ1-1, with TRBD1 matching 7 bases. Unmatched junction bases numbered 8, after V lost 4 bases and J lost 3 bases. The CDR3 consists of 15 residues. Germline CDR1 reads MNHEY; CDR2 reads SMNVEV (reference sequence). CDR3 sequence (DNA): TGTGCCAGCAGTTCTTGGACAGGTGAGGACACTGAAGCTTTCTTT. It translates to CASSSWTGEDTEAFF.

CDR3 in amino acids: CASSLESGGRQPQHF. In DNA form, the CDR3 reads TGCGCCAGCAGCTTGGAATCAGGTGGACGGCAGCCCCAGCATTTT. This rearrangement joins TRBV5-1 to TRBJ1-5; D gene unclear. The CDR3 extends over 15 amino acids. With 0 bases removed from V and 7 bases from J, the gap between germline ends came to 14 bases. Per germline, CDR1 SGHRS and CDR2 YFSETQ.

V is TRBV19 and J is TRBJ1-5; 11 nucleotides align to TRBD1. CDR1 and CDR2 from the germline V gene are LNHDA and SQIVND (reference sequence). The CDR3 contains 15 residues. V lost 8 bases to trimming and J lost 3 bases; unmatched junction nucleotides: 6. CDR3 DNA sequence: TGTGCCAGTGGGGGGACAGGGGGGTTCAATCAGCCCCAGCATTTT. It codes for CASGGTGGFNQPQHF.

In its sample, this clonotype was seen once. This rearrangement joins TRBV4-1 to TRBJ1-2, with TRBD1 matching 8 bases. The germline gives CDR1 MGHRA, CDR2 YSYEKL. This CDR3 comprises 15 residues. The V segment lost 4 bases and the J segment 4 bases; nucleotides outside the gene matches: 8. The DNA of the CDR3 is TGCGCCAGCAGCCGCGAGGGACAGGCCAGCTATGGCTACACCTTC. It yields the protein CASSREGQASYGYTF.

This clonotype is medium-sized (0.01 to 0.1%) by share. The J gene is TRBJ1-2, the V gene TRBV11-3; D uncertain. Germline loops: CDR1 SGHNT, CDR2 YENEEA. Trimming removed 5 bases at V and 9 bases at J, with 13 bases between. This CDR3 has 12 residues. CDR3 in DNA: TGTGCCAGCAGCCCACAAGAGCAGCGCTACACCTTC. It is translated as CASSPQEQRYTF.

This clonotype was seen a few times. The chain carries TRBV2 and TRBJ2-5, with 10 bases lining up with TRBD1. Per germline, CDR1 SNHLY and CDR2 FYNNEI. The CDR3 runs to 14 residues. The ends lost 7 bases at V and 1 base at J; junction bases unmatched: 3. DNA of the CDR3: TGTGCCAGCAACCGGGACAGGGGCCAAGAGACCCAGTACTTC. Its protein is CASNRDRGQETQYF.

The chain has TRBV7-9 and TRBJ2-2; 8 nucleotides agree with TRBD2. V gave up 5 bases and J gave up 3 bases; unmatched junction bases: 5. The CDR3 runs to 15 residues. Germline values: CDR1 SEHNR, CDR2 FQNEAQ (reference sequence). The CDR3 region is CASSHGRGDTGELFF. As DNA, the CDR3 is TGTGCCAGCAGCCACGGGCGGGGGGACACCGGGGAGCTGTTTTTT.